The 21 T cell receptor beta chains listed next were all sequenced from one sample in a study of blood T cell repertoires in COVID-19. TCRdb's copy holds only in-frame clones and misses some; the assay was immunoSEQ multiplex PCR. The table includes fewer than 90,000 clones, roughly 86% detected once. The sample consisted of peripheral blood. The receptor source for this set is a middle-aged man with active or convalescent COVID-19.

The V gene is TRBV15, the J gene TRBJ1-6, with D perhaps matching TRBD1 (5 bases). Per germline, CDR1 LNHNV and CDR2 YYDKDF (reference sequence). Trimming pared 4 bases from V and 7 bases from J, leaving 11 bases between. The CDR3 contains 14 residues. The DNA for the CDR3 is TGTGCCACCAGCAAAGGGGTAACGAATTCACCCCTCCACTTT. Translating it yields CATSKGVTNSPLHF.

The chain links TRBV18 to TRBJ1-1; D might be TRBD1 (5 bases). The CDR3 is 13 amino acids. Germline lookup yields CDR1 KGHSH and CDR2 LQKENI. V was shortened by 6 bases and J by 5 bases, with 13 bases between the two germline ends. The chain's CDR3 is CASSPGRGTEAFF. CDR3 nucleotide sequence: TGTGCCAGCTCCCCAGGGAGGGGAACTGAAGCTTTCTTT.

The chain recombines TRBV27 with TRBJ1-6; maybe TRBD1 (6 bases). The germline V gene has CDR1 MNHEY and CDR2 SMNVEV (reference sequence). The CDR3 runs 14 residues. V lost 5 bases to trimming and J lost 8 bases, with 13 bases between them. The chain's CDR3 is CASSLAAGDSPLHF. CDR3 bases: TGTGCCAGCAGTCTCGCGGCAGGGGATTCACCCCTCCACTTT.

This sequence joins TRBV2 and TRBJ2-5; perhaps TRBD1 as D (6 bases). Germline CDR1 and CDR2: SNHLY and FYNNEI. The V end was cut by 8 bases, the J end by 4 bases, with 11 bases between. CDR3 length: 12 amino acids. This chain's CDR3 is CASRQGTETQYF. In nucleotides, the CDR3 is TGTGCCAGCCGGCAGGGGACAGAGACCCAGTACTTC.

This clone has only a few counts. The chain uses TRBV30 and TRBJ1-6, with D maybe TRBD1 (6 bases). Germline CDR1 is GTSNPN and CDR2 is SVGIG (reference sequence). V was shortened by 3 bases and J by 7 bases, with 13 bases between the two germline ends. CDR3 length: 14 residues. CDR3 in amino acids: CAWSRRDKNSPLHF. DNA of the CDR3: TGTGCCTGGAGCCGCCGGGACAAAAATTCACCCCTCCACTTT.

CDR3 in amino acids: CASSQDVGNYNSPLHF. DNA of the CDR3: TGTGCCAGCAGCCAAGATGTGGGCAACTATAATTCACCCCTCCACTTT. The genes are TRBV14 and TRBJ1-6; D not resolved. V dropped 0 bases and J dropped 3 bases, with 9 bases sitting between them. Germline CDR1 and CDR2: SGHDN and FVKESK. The CDR3 spans 16 residues. Complete variable domain (other parts from reference TRBV14 and TRBJ1-6): EAGVTQFPSHSVIEKGQTVTLRCDPISGHDNLYWYRRVMGKEIKFLLHFVKESKQDESGMPNNRFLAERTGGTYSTLKVQPAELEDSGVYFCASSQDVGNYNSPLHFGNGTRLTVT.

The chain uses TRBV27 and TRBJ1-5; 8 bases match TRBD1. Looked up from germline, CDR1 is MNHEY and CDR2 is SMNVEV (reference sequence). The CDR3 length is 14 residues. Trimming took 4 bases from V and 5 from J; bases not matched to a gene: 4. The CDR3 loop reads CASSSDRGDQPQHF. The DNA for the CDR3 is TGTGCCAGCAGTTCCGACAGGGGTGATCAGCCCCAGCATTTT.

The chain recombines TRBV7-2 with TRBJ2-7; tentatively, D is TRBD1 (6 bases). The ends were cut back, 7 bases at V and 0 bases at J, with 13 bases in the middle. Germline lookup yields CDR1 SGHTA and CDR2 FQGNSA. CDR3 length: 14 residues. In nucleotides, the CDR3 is TGTGCCAGCACCCCTACGGGACACTCCTACGAGCAGTACTTC. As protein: CASTPTGHSYEQYF.

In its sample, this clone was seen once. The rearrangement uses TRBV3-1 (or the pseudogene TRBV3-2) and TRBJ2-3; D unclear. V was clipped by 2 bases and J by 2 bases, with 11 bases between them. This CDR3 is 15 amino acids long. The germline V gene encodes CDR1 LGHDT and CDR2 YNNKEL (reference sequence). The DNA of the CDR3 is TGTGCCAGCAGCCAACGTCCCTACTTCACAGATACGCAGTATTTT. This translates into CASSQRPYFTDTQYF.

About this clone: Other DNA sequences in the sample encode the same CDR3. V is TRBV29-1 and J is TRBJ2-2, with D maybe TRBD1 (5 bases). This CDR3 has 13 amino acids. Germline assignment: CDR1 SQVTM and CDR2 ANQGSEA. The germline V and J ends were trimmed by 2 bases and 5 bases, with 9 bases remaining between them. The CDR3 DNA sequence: TGCAGCGTTGAAACAGGAGTGACCGGGGAGCTGTTTTTT. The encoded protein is CSVETGVTGELFF.

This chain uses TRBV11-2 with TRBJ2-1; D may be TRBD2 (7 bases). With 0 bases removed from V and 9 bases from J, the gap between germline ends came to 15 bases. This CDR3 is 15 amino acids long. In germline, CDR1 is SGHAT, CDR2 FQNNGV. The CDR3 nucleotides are TGTGCCAGCAGCTTAGAATCGGGGGGCAAGAGTGAGCAGTTCTTC. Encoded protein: CASSLESGGKSEQFF.

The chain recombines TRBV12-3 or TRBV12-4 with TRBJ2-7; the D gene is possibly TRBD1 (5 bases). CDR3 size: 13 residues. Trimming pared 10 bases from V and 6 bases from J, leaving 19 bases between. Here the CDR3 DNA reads TGTGCCACCCAAGGCGAAGGGGTCGGCGAGCAGTACTTC. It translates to CATQGEGVGEQYF.

The CDR3 loop is CASKGGQATNEKLFF. The CDR3 DNA follows: TGCGCCAGCAAAGGGGGCCAAGCAACTAATGAAAAACTGTTTTTT. This chain connects TRBV5-1 to TRBJ1-4; 7 bases match TRBD1. The V gene's germline CDR1 is SGHRS and CDR2 YFSETQ. The CDR3 contains 15 residues. V trimming: 6 bases; J trimming: 0 bases; junction bases outside the gene matches: 5.

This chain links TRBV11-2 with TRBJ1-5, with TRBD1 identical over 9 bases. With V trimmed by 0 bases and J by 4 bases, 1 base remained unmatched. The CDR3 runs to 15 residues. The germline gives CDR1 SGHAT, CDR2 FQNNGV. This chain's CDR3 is CASSLDGTGNQPQHF. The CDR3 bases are TGTGCCAGCAGCTTAGACGGGACAGGGAATCAGCCCCAGCATTTT.

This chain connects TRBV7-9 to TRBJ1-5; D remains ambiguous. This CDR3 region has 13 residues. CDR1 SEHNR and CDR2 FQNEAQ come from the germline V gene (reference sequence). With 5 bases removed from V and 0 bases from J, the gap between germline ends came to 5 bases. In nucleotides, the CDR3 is TGTGCCAGCAGCCTAAGTAGCAATCAGCCCCAGCATTTT. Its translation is CASSLSSNQPQHF. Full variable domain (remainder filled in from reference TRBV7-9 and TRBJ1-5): DTGVSQNPRHKITKRGQNVTFRCDPISEHNRLYWYRQTLGQGPEFLTYFQNEAQLEKSRLLSDRFSAERPKGSFSTLEIQRTEQGDSAMYLCASSLSSNQPQHFGDGTRLSIL.

This CDR3 is CASSHYGTGGNEKLFF. The CDR3 coding sequence is TGCGCCAGCAGCCACTATGGGACAGGGGGTAATGAAAAACTGTTTTTT. V usage is TRBV4-1 and J usage is TRBJ1-4; 11 bases line up with TRBD1. Per the germline V gene, CDR1 is MGHRA and CDR2 is YSYEKL. The CDR3 spans 16 residues. V gave up 3 bases and J gave up 4 bases; unmatched junction bases: 4.

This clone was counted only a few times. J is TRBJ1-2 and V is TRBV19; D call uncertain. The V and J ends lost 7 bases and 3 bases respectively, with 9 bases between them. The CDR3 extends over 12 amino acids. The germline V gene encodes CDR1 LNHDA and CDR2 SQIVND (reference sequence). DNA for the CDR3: TGTGCCAGTAAAATCGCAGACTATGGCTACACCTTC. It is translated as CASKIADYGYTF.

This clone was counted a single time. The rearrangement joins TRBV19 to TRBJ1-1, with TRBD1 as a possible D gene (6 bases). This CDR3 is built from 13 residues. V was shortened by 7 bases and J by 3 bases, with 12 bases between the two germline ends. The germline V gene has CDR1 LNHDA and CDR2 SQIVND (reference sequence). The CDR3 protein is CASTPYRDTEAFF. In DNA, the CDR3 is TGTGCCAGTACCCCGTACAGGGACACTGAAGCTTTCTTT.

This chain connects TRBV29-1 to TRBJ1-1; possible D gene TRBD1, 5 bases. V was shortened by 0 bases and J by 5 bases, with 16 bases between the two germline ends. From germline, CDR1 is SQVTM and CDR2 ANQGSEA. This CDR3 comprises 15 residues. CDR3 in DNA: TGCAGCGTTGAAGATTGGCCCCTAAGGGGAACTGAAGCTTTCTTT. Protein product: CSVEDWPLRGTEAFF.

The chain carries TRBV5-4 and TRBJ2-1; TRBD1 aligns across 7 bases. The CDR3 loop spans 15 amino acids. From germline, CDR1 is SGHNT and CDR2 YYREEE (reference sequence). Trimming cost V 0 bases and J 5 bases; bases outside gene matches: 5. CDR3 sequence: CASSLGGGKDNEQFF. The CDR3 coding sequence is TGTGCCAGCAGCTTGGGAGGGGGCAAAGACAATGAGCAGTTCTTC.

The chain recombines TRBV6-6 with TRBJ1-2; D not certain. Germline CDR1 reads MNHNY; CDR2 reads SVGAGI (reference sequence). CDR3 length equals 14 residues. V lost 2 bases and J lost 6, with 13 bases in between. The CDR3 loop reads CASSYLTTVHGYTF. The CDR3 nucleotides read TGTGCCAGCAGTTACCTTACTACGGTCCATGGCTACACCTTC.